The entry below gives a single TCR beta chain sequence along with its context. Authors' analysis steps: From reference gene primer amplification, estimates of nucleated cell counts were derived. Clones were read by immunoSEQ multiplex PCR, and TCRdb kept only the in-frame ones, dropping some. Clonal size and the V and J genes are those of that table, whereas D and trimming came from the DNA. The sample records hundreds of thousands of clones, around nine tenths being singletons. The data derive from a study of blood T cell repertoires in COVID-19. Looking at the study overall: Italy, Spain and the United States were the sources of the convalescent and acute COVID-19 samples.

This CDR3 has 16 residues. Between the trimmed V and J ends, which lost 6 bases and 0 bases, there was a span of 14 bases. CDR1 and CDR2 from the germline V gene are MNHEY and SMNVEV (reference sequence). Cohorts were assigned according to the clinical history that participants reported. Either two negative PCRs, clearance, or symptom resolution qualified Cohort 3 donors as recovered. Sequenced material: PBMCs or T cells enriched from blood (not recorded which). The chain links TRBV27 to TRBJ2-2; D perhaps matches TRBD2 (6 bases). The TCR sequence derives from a woman aged 50 to 60 who had recovered from COVID-19. DNA of the CDR3: TGTGCCAGCAGCCCGGCCGGGGGATCGAACACCGGGGAGCTGTTTTTT. It encodes CASSPAGGSNTGELFF.